The source of this T cell receptor beta chain is a study of tissue T cells after allogeneic stem cell transplantation. Study-level background: Every graft-versus-host disease patient had gastrointestinal disease and got several lines of graft-versus-host disease therapy.

Regarding this clone: Its antigen is currently unknown.

Germline V gene lookup returns CDR1 SGHRS and CDR2 YFSETQ. The CDR3 consists of 11 residues. After removal of 5 bases from V and 10 bases from J, the junction contained 1 base not matched to a gene. TCRbeta CDR3 was sequenced at survey depth with template counts. Some clones are missing from TCRdb's copy, which holds only in-frame ones; the method was immunoSEQ multiplex PCR. The sample lists tens of thousands of clones, roughly 89% occurring once. General observations from the study: Only a limited share of tissue TCRs appeared in blood or spleen.

This sample comprised blood, obtained before transplantation. This chain joins TRBV5-1 and TRBJ2-1, with TRBD2 matching over 9 bases. This clonotype was obtained from a woman aged 35 to 70 who later had graft-versus-host disease after an allogeneic stem cell transplant. The CDR3 bases are TGCGCCAGCAGGCTAGCGGGGGAGCAGTTCTTC. This translates into CASRLAGEQFF.